A selection of T cell receptor beta chains follows, all from one sample in a study of blood T cells in healthy people across ages. MiXCR, run by TCRdb on the 5' RACE reads, gives a single entry per CDR3 protein. Among about 970,000 distinct CDR3 sequences listed, roughly 50% were seen once. Sequences were obtained from blood. The source of these receptors is a woman aged 60 to 75 in good health. The CDR3 runs from the conserved cysteine through the conserved F or W. D genes are given only for firm matches. Size values are once, few and many counts, or a class for expanded clones, and some rows have none.

J gene | clone size | CDR3 length | D gene | V gene | CDR3 DNA | CDR3 protein
TRBJ1-2 | NA | 14 | TRBD1 | TRBV10-3 | TGTGCCATCAGTGACGGGACAGGGATCTATGGCTACACCTTC | CAISDGTGIYGYTF
TRBJ2-4 | NA | 15 | NA | TRBV7-9 | TGTGCCAGCAGCCAGACGATGATAGCCAAAAACATTCAGTACTTC | CASSQTMIAKNIQYF
TRBJ2-1 | NA | 16 | TRBD1 | TRBV20-1 | TGCAGTGCTAGAGATGCCTCGGGACAGGGACGCTACGAGCAGTTCTTC | CSARDASGQGRYEQFF
TRBJ2-5 | NA | 11 | NA | TRBV28 | TGTTCCACTCTAGGGCTTGAGACCCAGTACTTC | CSTLGLETQYF
TRBJ2-7 | NA | 14 | TRBD2 | TRBV7-3 | TGTGCCAGCGGGACTAGCGGGGCGTACAATGAGCAGTACTTC | CASGTSGAYNEQYF
TRBJ2-4 | NA | 17 | NA | TRBV7-2 | TGTGCCAGCAACTTAGACGATGGGGCCCCAGAAGCTGACATTCAGTACTTC | CASNLDDGAPEADIQYF
TRBJ1-6 | NA | 14 | NA | TRBV12-3/TRBV12-4 | TGTGCCAGCAGTCACAGGGCAGTTGGATCACCCCTCCACTTT | CASSHRAVGSPLHF
TRBJ2-3 | NA | 12 | TRBD2 | TRBV28 | TGTGCCAGCCGGGAGGCTACAGAGACGCAGTATTTT | CASREATETQYF
TRBJ2-1 | NA | 16 | TRBD2 | TRBV7-3 | TGTGCCAGCAGCTTAACCCCTAGCGGGAGTTTTGAAGAGCAGTTCTTC | CASSLTPSGSFEEQFF
TRBJ1-1 | NA | 13 | NA | TRBV11-3 | TGTGCCAGCAGCGTAAGTCAAGGCACTGAAGCTTTCTTT | CASSVSQGTEAFF
TRBJ1-5 | NA | 15 | NA | TRBV6-5 | TGTGCCAGCAGGCGACAGCCGTATAGCAATCAGCCCCAGCATTTT | CASRRQPYSNQPQHF
TRBJ2-3 | few | 12 | NA | TRBV7-2 | TGTGCCAGCAGCTGGCCCAGGAGTACGCAGTATTTT | CASSWPRSTQYF
TRBJ2-7 | few | 15 | NA | TRBV6-5 | TGTGCCAGCAGTTACTCTATACAAGTCTCCTACGAGCAGTACTTC | CASSYSIQVSYEQYF
TRBJ1-2 | few | 14 | NA | TRBV6-1 | TGTGCCAGCAGAGGCGGTGGAGGGAACTATGGCTACACCTTC | CASRGGGGNYGYTF
TRBJ1-1 | NA | 12 | NA | TRBV20-1 | TGCAGTGCTAGTTGGGGAGGCACTGAAGCTTTCTTT | CSASWGGTEAFF
TRBJ2-7 | many | 14 | TRBD1 | TRBV7-9 | TGTGCCAGCAGCTTTGGACAGGGCTCCTACGAGCAGTACTTC | CASSFGQGSYEQYF
TRBJ2-3 | once | 16 | NA | TRBV28 | TGTGCCAGCAGTTCCCCCGGCCCGGAGAGTACAGATACGCAGTATTTT | CASSSPGPESTDTQYF
TRBJ1-5 | NA | 15 | TRBD1 | TRBV12-3/TRBV12-4 | TGTGCCAGCAGTTCACGACAGGGGGCCTATCAGCCCCAGCATTTT | CASSSRQGAYQPQHF
TRBJ1-4 | NA | 13 | NA | TRBV3-1 | TGTGCCAGCAGCCAGACTTCATCCGAAAAACTGTTTTTT | CASSQTSSEKLFF
TRBJ2-7 | NA | 13 | NA | TRBV9 | TGTGCCAGCAGCGAAGGCTACTCCTACGAGCAGTACTTC | CASSEGYSYEQYF
TRBJ1-6 | NA | 14 | TRBD1 | TRBV25-1 | TGTGCCAGCAGCCATAGACAGGGAAATTCACCCCTCCACTTT | CASSHRQGNSPLHF
TRBJ2-7 | NA | 15 | NA | TRBV4-3 | TGCGCCAGCAGCCAGGCCCGAGGTGGCTCCTACGAGCAGTACTTC | CASSQARGGSYEQYF
TRBJ2-3 | NA | 15 | NA | TRBV12-3/TRBV12-4 | TGTGCCAGCAGTTTGGCCCTCCATAGCACAGATACGCAGTATTTT | CASSLALHSTDTQYF
TRBJ2-5 | NA | 15 | TRBD2 | TRBV12-3/TRBV12-4 | TGTGCCAGCAGCTGGACTAGCGGACCCTACAATGAGCAGTACTTC | CASSWTSGPYNEQYF
TRBJ1-6 | NA | 16 | NA | TRBV28 | TGTGCCAGCAGTTTATATCCAGGGAATCGGAATTCACCCCTCCACTTT | CASSLYPGNRNSPLHF
TRBJ2-5 | NA | 14 | NA | TRBV7-9 | TGTGCCAGCAGCCAAAGGGGACCGCAAGAGACCCAGTACTTC | CASSQRGPQETQYF
TRBJ2-5 | NA | 14 | NA | TRBV5-5 | TGTGCCAGCAGCTTGGGCCCCGGGGAATCTGGGCAGTACTTC | CASSLGPGESGQYF
TRBJ2-1 | NA | 18 | NA | TRBV6-2/TRBV6-3 | TGTGCCAGCAGCACGATAAGGGGGGAAGGTGGTCTCTACAATGAGCAGTTCTTC | CASSTIRGEGGLYNEQFF
TRBJ2-5 | NA | 14 | NA | TRBV5-1 | TGCGCCAGCAGCTTGCGGGCGGATAAAGAGACCCAGTACTTC | CASSLRADKETQYF
TRBJ1-5 | NA | 16 | NA | TRBV4-2 | TGTGCCAGCAGCCAGGTTAAGGGGCAGAGCAATCAGCCCCAGCATTTT | CASSQVKGQSNQPQHF
TRBJ2-1 | NA | 21 | TRBD1 | TRBV29-1 | TGCAGCGTTGAATTGATCCCGGAGTGGCAGGGGGCCGAGGCGGGCTACAATGAGCAGTTCTTC | CSVELIPEWQGAEAGYNEQFF
TRBJ2-1 | NA | 18 | NA | TRBV21-1 | TGTGCCAGCAGCAATGGGCTAGCGGGAGTGTCGTCCTACAATGAGCAGTTCTTC | CASSNGLAGVSSYNEQFF
TRBJ2-1 | NA | 16 | NA | TRBV5-8 | TGTGCCAGCAGCTTGGACGGGATGGGAGTCTCCAATGAGCAGTTCTTC | CASSLDGMGVSNEQFF
TRBJ2-1 | NA | 17 | NA | TRBV6-2/TRBV6-3 | TGTGCCAGCAGTCCTCCCCCCCGGCTTCGAAATAGGGATGAGCAGTTCTTC | CASSPPPRLRNRDEQFF
TRBJ2-7 | NA | 15 | TRBD1 | TRBV4-1 | TGCGCCAGCAGCCAAAGACAGGGAACCCTGGTCGAGCAGTACTTC | CASSQRQGTLVEQYF
TRBJ1-5 | NA | 15 | TRBD1 | TRBV6-5 | TGTGCCAGCAGTAGGGGGGGGACAGGGAGTCAGCCCCAGCATTTT | CASSRGGTGSQPQHF
TRBJ2-5 | NA | 16 | TRBD2 | TRBV28 | TGTGCCAGCAGTCCCCCCGGGACTAGCGGCAAAGAGACCCAGTACTTC | CASSPPGTSGKETQYF
TRBJ2-1 | NA | 14 | NA | TRBV6-7 | TGTGCCAGCACCCCCGGGACACACCACAATGAGCAGTTCTTC | CASTPGTHHNEQFF
TRBJ2-3 | NA | 14 | NA | TRBV29-1 | TGCAGCGTGCTCAGGGGCCAGGGTCGCAATACGCAGTATTTT | CSVLRGQGRNTQYF
TRBJ2-7 | NA | 14 | NA | TRBV7-2 | TGTGCCAGCAGCTCCCAGGCCTACGCCTACGAGCAGTACTTC | CASSSQAYAYEQYF
TRBJ2-4 | NA | 12 | NA | TRBV9 | TGTGCCAGCAGCTCCCAGGCCAACATTCAGTACTTC | CASSSQANIQYF
TRBJ2-5 | NA | 14 | NA | TRBV15 | TGTGCCACCAGCCGCGGACGGACAGAAGAGACCCAGTACTTC | CATSRGRTEETQYF
TRBJ2-1 | few | 12 | TRBD1 | TRBV29-1 | TGCAGCGTCGGGACAGACAACAATGAGCAGTTCTTC | CSVGTDNNEQFF
TRBJ2-1 | few | 15 | NA | TRBV6-2/TRBV6-3 | TGTGCCAGCAGCTCCGCCACTAGGATAGACACTGAGCAGTTCTTC | CASSSATRIDTEQFF
TRBJ1-4 | NA | 14 | NA | TRBV7-2 | TGTGCCAGCAGCTCGCCGACAGTTAATGAAAAACTGTTTTTT | CASSSPTVNEKLFF
TRBJ2-7 | few | 12 | NA | TRBV29-1 | TGCAGCGTTGACGTACAGGGCTACGAGCAGTACTTC | CSVDVQGYEQYF
TRBJ1-1 | NA | 18 | TRBD1 | TRBV7-9 | TGTGCCAGCAGCGATCAATTCACGGGACAGTCCTGGAACACTGAAGCTTTCTTT | CASSDQFTGQSWNTEAFF
TRBJ2-2 | NA | 15 | NA | TRBV5-1 | TGCGCCAGCAGCTTGGATCCGGGAGCGATCGGGGAGCTGTTTTTT | CASSLDPGAIGELFF
TRBJ2-3 | NA | 12 | NA | TRBV12-3/TRBV12-4 | TGTGCCAGCAGAAAACCCGGGGGTACGCAGTATTTT | CASRKPGGTQYF
TRBJ2-5 | few | 14 | NA | TRBV29-1 | TGCAGCGTTGAGGCCCTACAGGGGAGGCAGACCCAGTACTTC | CSVEALQGRQTQYF
TRBJ2-3 | NA | 15 | TRBD2 | TRBV12-3/TRBV12-4 | TGTGCCAGCAACCGACTGGGACTAGCGATAGATACGCAGTATTTT | CASNRLGLAIDTQYF
TRBJ2-4 | many | 17 | TRBD1 | TRBV7-9 | TGTGCCAGCAGCTTAGGGTTGGACAGGGGAGCCAAAAACATTCAGTACTTC | CASSLGLDRGAKNIQYF
TRBJ2-3 | many | 17 | NA | TRBV9 | TGTGCCAGCAGCGCCAGGGGGGGGCTCCGCGGCATGGATACGCAGTATTTT | CASSARGGLRGMDTQYF
TRBJ2-3 | NA | 16 | TRBD2 | TRBV6-1 | TGTGCCAGCAGTGAATCCCCGACTAGCGGGAGGGGCCGGCAGTATTTT | CASSESPTSGRGRQYF
TRBJ2-7 | few | 16 | TRBD2 | TRBV20-1 | TGCAGTGCTAGAGATAAGCTAGCGGGAGGTTCCTCCGAGCAGTACTTC | CSARDKLAGGSSEQYF
TRBJ2-5 | few | 15 | NA | TRBV20-1 | TGCAGTGCTAGAGATCCCCAGAGGATAAAAGAGACCCAGTACTTC | CSARDPQRIKETQYF